The rows below give T cell receptor beta chains drawn from one sample of a study of cytomegalovirus exposure and HLA in healthy donors. TCRdb's table, derived via immunoSEQ multiplex PCR, lists solely in-frame clones and lacks some. In the table there are over 90,000 clones, 50% to 70% of which are singletons. Material: PBMCs. These receptors were taken from a human donor in good health. Each CDR3 is given with its conserved first and last residue. The order of the fields is V gene, J gene, D gene, clone size, CDR3 DNA, CDR3 protein. The D gene is left open where the match is weak. For some rows the clone size is stated as once, few or many, or as a class when expanded; others skip it.

TRBV2,TRBJ1-5,NA,NA,TGTGCCAGCAGTGGCCTCGCGGACAAGGGCAATCAGCCCCAGCATTTT,CASSGLADKGNQPQHF
TRBV11-3,TRBJ2-5,TRBD2,NA,TGTGCCAGCAGCTTAGCTAGCGGACACCAAGAGACCCAGTACTTC,CASSLASGHQETQYF
TRBV30,TRBJ2-5,TRBD1,NA,TGTGCCTGGAGTGTACTAGGGACAGCACAAGAGACCCAGTACTTC,CAWSVLGTAQETQYF
TRBV5-1,TRBJ2-5,NA,NA,TGCGCCAGCAGCTTGCAGGTATCCCAAGAGACCCAGTACTTC,CASSLQVSQETQYF
TRBV25-1,TRBJ2-1,NA,NA,TGTGCCAGCAGTGCTCGGGGGCTAGCGGTATACAATGAGCAGTTCTTC,CASSARGLAVYNEQFF
TRBV27,TRBJ2-7,TRBD1,NA,TGTGCCAGCAGAATCTACAGGGGAAACTACGAGCAGTACTTC,CASRIYRGNYEQYF
TRBV5-1,TRBJ2-1,TRBD2,NA,TGCGCCAGCAGCTCCGGGACTAGTGACTACAATGAGCAGTTCTTC,CASSSGTSDYNEQFF
TRBV5-1,TRBJ2-3,TRBD2,NA,TGCGCCAGCAGCGACGGATCCCCGGGACTAGCGGAGACTAGCACAGATACGCAGTATTTT,CASSDGSPGLAETSTDTQYF
TRBV28,TRBJ1-2,NA,few,TGTGCCAGCACCAACCCCCGGGGGGGGAAAAACTATGGCTACACCTTC,CASTNPRGGKNYGYTF
TRBV28,TRBJ1-1,NA,NA,TGTGCCAGCAGTCCCAGTGGAGGCTCCCCGATGAACACTGAAGCTTTCTTT,CASSPSGGSPMNTEAFF
TRBV6-1,TRBJ2-3,NA,few,TGTGCCAGCAGTGACCGACTAGCAGATACGCAGTATTTT,CASSDRLADTQYF
TRBV30,TRBJ1-2,NA,NA,TGTGCCTGGAGTGTAGGGAGGCATGAAGGCTACACCTTC,CAWSVGRHEGYTF
TRBV20-1,TRBJ2-7,NA,NA,TGCAGTGTCTCGGGAGACGAGCAGTACTTC,CSVSGDEQYF
TRBV4-1,TRBJ1-1,TRBD1,NA,TGCGCCAGCAGCCTAATAGGACAGGGGGCTAGAGGCACTGAAGCTTTCTTT,CASSLIGQGARGTEAFF
TRBV4-1,TRBJ1-5,NA,NA,TGCGCCAGCAGCCCGGGGGAATATAGCAATCAGCCCCAGCATTTT,CASSPGEYSNQPQHF
TRBV11-2,TRBJ2-3,TRBD1,few,TGTGCCAGCAGCCCAGGGACAGGGCTTACAGATACGCAGTATTTT,CASSPGTGLTDTQYF
TRBV5-4,TRBJ2-2,NA,few,TGTGCCAGCAGCTTAGGAGGGGGCGGAACCGGGGAGCTGTTTTTT,CASSLGGGGTGELFF
TRBV5-4,TRBJ2-5,NA,few,TGTGCCAGCAGCTTGGTGGGGACTCAAGAGACCCAGTACTTC,CASSLVGTQETQYF
TRBV18,TRBJ1-2,NA,NA,TGTGCCAGCTCACCCCAGGGGATTGACTATGGCTACACCTTC,CASSPQGIDYGYTF
TRBV2,TRBJ2-2,NA,NA,TGTGCCAGCAGTCGGGACTCTGAGTCCGGGGAGCTGTTTTTT,CASSRDSESGELFF
TRBV7-9,TRBJ2-1,NA,few,TGTGCCAGCAGCCCCAGAGACTGGCGGGCTAACTACAATGAGCAGTTCTTC,CASSPRDWRANYNEQFF
TRBV13,TRBJ2-5,NA,NA,TGTGCCAGCAGCAGACGACCAACACTAGACGCAACAGAGACCCAGTACTTC,CASSRRPTLDATETQYF
TRBV27,TRBJ1-1,TRBD1,NA,TGTGCCAGCCGACAGGGAGGATGGACTGAAGCTTTCTTT,CASRQGGWTEAFF
TRBV7-8,TRBJ2-2,NA,NA,TGTGCCAGCAGCTTAAGCGAGACCGGGGAGCTGTTTTTT,CASSLSETGELFF
TRBV5-5,TRBJ1-1,NA,once,TGTGCCAGCAGTATGATCGGGGGTTCGAACACTGAAGCTTTCTTT,CASSMIGGSNTEAFF
TRBV5-1,TRBJ2-1,NA,NA,TGCGCCAGCAGCACAACCGGGAGTCACAATGAGCAGTTCTTC,CASSTTGSHNEQFF
TRBV5-5,TRBJ2-7,NA,NA,TGTGCCAGCAGCACGACAGCCGAGCAGTACTTC,CASSTTAEQYF
TRBV5-6,TRBJ2-7,NA,NA,TGTGCCAGCAGCTCATGGACAGACCCCTACGAGCAGTACTTC,CASSSWTDPYEQYF
TRBV7-9,TRBJ2-7,TRBD2,NA,TGTGCCAGCAGGCCGGGACTAGCGGGGTACGAGCAGTACTTC,CASRPGLAGYEQYF